This T cell receptor beta chain was captured by sequencing in a study of blood T cell repertoires in COVID-19. As originally analysed: Amplification with reference gene primers provided the estimates of nucleated cell counts. The assay was immunoSEQ multiplex PCR, and TCRdb's table has in-frame clones only and misses some. V and J calls and clone size are as listed in that table; D and trimming were resolved from the DNA. This sample yields some 73,000 clones, of which 86% are seen a single time; 6.3% belongs to the top ten. Looked up from germline, CDR1 is LGHNA and CDR2 is YSLEER. V lost 2 bases and J lost 7, with 9 bases in between. This CDR3 contains 13 residues.

The chain has TRBV4-3 and TRBJ2-1; perhaps TRBD1 as D (5 bases). This clonotype originated in a man at least 80 years old with COVID-19, enrolled during active disease. The sample taken for sequencing was peripheral blood. In DNA, the CDR3 is TGCGCCAGCAGCCAACTTCAGGGTAATGAGCAGTTCTTC. Translation gives CASSQLQGNEQFF.